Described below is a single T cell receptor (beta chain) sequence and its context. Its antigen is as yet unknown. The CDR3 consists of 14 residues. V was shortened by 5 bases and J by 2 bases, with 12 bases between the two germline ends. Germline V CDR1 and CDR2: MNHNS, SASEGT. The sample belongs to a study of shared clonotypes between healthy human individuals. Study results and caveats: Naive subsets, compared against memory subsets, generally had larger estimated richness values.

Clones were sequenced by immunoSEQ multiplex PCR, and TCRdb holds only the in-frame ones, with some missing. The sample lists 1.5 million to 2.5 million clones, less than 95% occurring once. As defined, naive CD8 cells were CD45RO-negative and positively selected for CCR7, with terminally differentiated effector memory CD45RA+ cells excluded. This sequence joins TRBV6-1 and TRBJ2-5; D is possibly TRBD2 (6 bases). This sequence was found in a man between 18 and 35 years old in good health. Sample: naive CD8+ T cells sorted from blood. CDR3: CASSLLGRQETQYF. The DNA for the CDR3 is TGTGCCAGCAGTCTATTAGGGAGGCAAGAGACCCAGTACTTC.